The next 27 T cell receptor beta chains were all read from a single sample in a study of blood T cells in healthy people across ages. A second PCR of roughly 7 to 11 cycles used a sample-barcoded 5' primer and a J-beta primer mix. TCRdb re-called the 5' RACE reads with MiXCR, one entry per CDR3 protein. Of 1,500,000 or so distinct CDR3 sequences in the sample, 59% were seen once. Sample: blood. These TCRs come from a man aged 18 to 30 in good health.

This clonotype was detected only a few times. The V gene is TRBV27, the J gene TRBJ2-1, with D tentatively TRBD2 (5 bases). The end of the DNA aligns better with TRBJ2-7, so the J call may be wrong. This CDR3 comprises 14 residues. Germline V gene data show CDR1 as MNHEY and CDR2 as SMNVEV (reference sequence). CDR3 amino acids: CASSFSGFGYEQYF. The CDR3 region has the DNA TGTGCCAGCAGTTTTTCGGGGTTTGGGTACGAGCAGTACTTC.

This chain joins TRBV10-3 and TRBJ2-3, with 10 bases identical to TRBD2. The germline V gene encodes CDR1 ENHRY and CDR2 SYGVKD. There are 22 residues in the CDR3. V was clipped by 2 bases and J by 1 base; unmatched bases: 21. The CDR3 region is CAISETGWLAGEGRVGTDTQYF. The DNA of the CDR3 is TGTGCCATCAGTGAGACTGGGTGGCTAGCGGGAGAGGGACGTGTTGGCACAGATACGCAGTATTTT.

In its sample, this clonotype was seen once. The rearrangement joins TRBV12-3 or TRBV12-4 to TRBJ2-4; D gene ambiguous. The germline V and J ends were trimmed by 5 bases and 5 bases, with 10 bases remaining between them. CDR3 length equals 13 residues. As DNA, the CDR3 is TGTGCCAGCAGTGTAGAATGGGAAAACATTCAGTACTTC. It codes for CASSVEWENIQYF.

The chain couples TRBV7-9 to TRBJ1-3, with D uncertain. The CDR3 has 16 residues. The V end was cut by 5 bases, the J end by 0 bases, with 14 bases between. The germline V gene encodes CDR1 SEHNR and CDR2 FQNEAQ (reference sequence). CDR3 bases: TGTGCCAGCAGCGTAATTAGCGGTGACTCTGGAAACACCATATATTTT. Residues: CASSVISGDSGNTIYF.

V usage is TRBV2 and J usage is TRBJ1-2, with D uncertain. Trimming pared 7 bases from V and 12 bases from J, leaving 12 bases between. The CDR3 runs 10 residues. Germline CDR1 is SNHLY and CDR2 is FYNNEI. The CDR3 bases are TGTGCCAGCAACGGCGGCGGCCACACCTTC. Encoded protein: CASNGGGHTF.

This sequence joins TRBV12-3 or TRBV12-4 and TRBJ2-5; 7 bases align to TRBD1. This CDR3 has 15 residues. Trimming at V came to 5 bases and at J to 11 bases, leaving 17 bases not matched to a gene. CDR3 coding DNA: TGTGCCAGCAGTCCGACGGACAGGCAACCCAATGAGCAGTACTTC. Translating gives CASSPTDRQPNEQYF.

The chain is built from TRBV7-9 and TRBJ1-1; a possible D gene is TRBD1 (5 bases). This CDR3 spans 15 amino acids. Trimming took off 4 bases at V and 6 bases at J, with 18 bases between the two ends. CDR1 SEHNR and CDR2 FQNEAQ come from the germline V gene (reference sequence). The CDR3 loop reads CASSWNRPASSEAFF. In DNA form, the CDR3 reads TGTGCCAGCAGCTGGAACAGGCCCGCGAGCTCTGAAGCTTTCTTT.

This chain links TRBV4-1 with TRBJ1-2, with a tentative D call TRBD1 (6 bases). This CDR3 is 15 amino acids long. V lost 0 bases and J lost 3, with 11 bases in between. Germline CDR1 reads MGHRA; CDR2 reads YSYEKL. This CDR3 reads CASSQETRGYYGYTF. The CDR3 bases are TGCGCCAGCAGCCAAGAAACCAGGGGATACTATGGCTACACCTTC.

This clonotype was counted between two and nine times. This chain joins TRBV27 and TRBJ2-1, with 11 bases aligning to TRBD2. This CDR3 comprises 13 residues. Trimming at V came to 10 bases and at J to 5 bases, leaving 4 bases not matched to a gene. CDR1 MNHEY and CDR2 SMNVEV come from the germline V gene (reference sequence). The chain's CDR3 is CAIGTSGNNEQFF. The DNA for the CDR3 is TGTGCCATCGGGACTAGCGGAAACAATGAGCAGTTCTTC.

The V call is TRBV6-6, the J call TRBJ2-5, with D possibly being TRBD1 or TRBD2 (5 bases each). V dropped 8 bases and J dropped 0 bases, with 16 bases sitting between them. The CDR3 loop spans 15 amino acids. CDR1 and CDR2 (germline): MNHNY, SVGAGI (reference sequence). CDR3 DNA sequence: TGTGCCAGCCATCTTTCCGGGGCCCACCAAGAGACCCAGTACTTC. Translated: CASHLSGAHQETQYF.

This chain connects TRBV18 to TRBJ1-5, with TRBD1 as a possible D gene (5 bases). CDR1 and CDR2 from the germline V gene are KGHSH and LQKENI. The CDR3 is 15 amino acids. With 5 bases removed from V and 7 bases from J, the gap between germline ends came to 18 bases. CDR3 nucleotides: TGTGCCAGCTCAAACCAACCCAGGGCCGGGCAGCCCCAGCATTTT. Amino acid sequence: CASSNQPRAGQPQHF. The complete variable domain, with remaining parts taken from reference TRBV18 and TRBJ1-5, reads NAGVMQNPRHLVRRRGQEARLRCSPMKGHSHVYWYRQLPEEGLKFMVYLQKENIIDESGMPKERFSAEFPKEGPSILRIQQVVRGDSAAYFCASSNQPRAGQPQHFGDGTRLSIL.

The rearrangement uses TRBV29-1 and TRBJ2-1; 8 nucleotides line up with TRBD1. There are 13 residues in the CDR3. CDR1 and CDR2 (germline): SQVTM, ANQGSEA. V lost 6 bases and J lost 10; bases outside the gene matches: 11. In nucleotides, the CDR3 is TGCAGCGTCTCAGGACAGGGTCCCTACGAGCAGTTCTTC. Amino acid sequence: CSVSGQGPYEQFF.

The chain is built from TRBV5-5 and TRBJ2-3; a weak D match, TRBD2 (5 bases). The CDR3 totals 14 residues. V was clipped by 4 bases and J by 2 bases, with 11 bases between them. Germline-derived CDR1 and CDR2 are SGHKS and YYEKEE (reference sequence). CDR3: CASSPLRATDTQYF. The CDR3 nucleotides are TGTGCCAGCAGCCCTCTGCGGGCCACAGATACGCAGTATTTT.

This chain uses TRBV6-1 with TRBJ1-1; D is unclear. The CDR3 has 13 residues. V shed 11 bases and J shed 5 bases, with 18 bases lying between them. The germline CDR1 and CDR2 sequences are MNHNS and SASEGT. The CDR3 bases are TGTGCCGGTCCGGCAGTGGGTATGACTGAAGCTTTCTTT. It yields the protein CAGPAVGMTEAFF.

The chain carries TRBV5-1 and TRBJ2-3, with D possibly TRBD2 on 5 matching bases. Germline loops: CDR1 SGHRS, CDR2 YFSETQ. This CDR3 is 16 amino acids long. Trimming removed 2 bases from V and 0 bases from J, with 13 bases in between. CDR3 protein: CASSLTRGWSTDTQYF. In nucleotides, the CDR3 is TGCGCCAGCAGCTTAACTAGAGGTTGGAGCACAGATACGCAGTATTTT.

This clonotype has a single count. The rearrangement uses TRBV12-3 or TRBV12-4 and TRBJ2-1; 10 bases agree with TRBD2. V lost 6 bases to trimming and J lost 7 bases; unmatched junction nucleotides: 6. The CDR3 runs to 14 residues. The CDR3 loop reads CASRQSGGANEQFF. CDR3 bases: TGTGCCAGCAGGCAAAGCGGGGGGGCTAATGAGCAGTTCTTC.

This clonotype was detected a few times. The V call is TRBV10-3, the J call TRBJ2-1; weak D call: TRBD1 (5 bases). The V end lost 7 bases, the J end lost 2 bases, and 9 bases lay between the germline ends. From germline, CDR1 is ENHRY and CDR2 SYGVKD. This CDR3 has 13 amino acids. This CDR3 is CAIKGVTYNEQFF. In nucleotides, the CDR3 is TGTGCCATCAAAGGGGTAACCTACAATGAGCAGTTCTTC.

The rearrangement joins TRBV7-2 to TRBJ1-4; TRBD1 is a possible D gene (5 bases). This CDR3 has 16 residues. V was clipped by 2 bases and J by 7 bases, with 17 bases between them. In germline, CDR1 is SGHTA, CDR2 FQGNSA. The CDR3 loop reads CASSLLGGIWGEKLFF. The DNA for the CDR3 is TGTGCCAGCAGCTTATTGGGGGGGATTTGGGGTGAAAAACTGTTTTTT. Full variable domain (rest looked up from reference TRBV7-2 and TRBJ1-4): GAGVSQSPSNKVTEKGKDVELRCDPISGHTALYWYRQSLGQGLEFLIYFQGNSAPDKSGLPSDRFSAERTGGSVSTLTIQRTQQEDSAVYLCASSLLGGIWGEKLFFGSGTQLSVL.

The sample holds a few counts of this clonotype. This chain links TRBV4-1 with TRBJ1-1, with 10 nucleotides matching TRBD1. The CDR3 is 15 residues long. Germline loops: CDR1 MGHRA, CDR2 YSYEKL. Germline trimming cut 1 base from V and 7 bases from J; bases unmatched to any gene: 6. Here the CDR3 reads CASSQAGTGVSEAFF. CDR3 nucleotides: TGCGCCAGCAGCCAAGCCGGGACAGGGGTTAGTGAAGCTTTCTTT.

V and J are TRBV20-1 and TRBJ2-1; 13 bases align to TRBD2. Trimming cost V 3 bases and J 0 bases; bases outside gene matches: 8. The V gene's germline CDR1 is DFQATT and CDR2 SNEGSKA (reference sequence). The CDR3 spans 18 residues. CDR3 region: CSARALRLAGGSYNEQFF. The DNA of the CDR3 is TGCAGTGCTAGGGCCTTGAGACTAGCGGGGGGCTCCTACAATGAGCAGTTCTTC.

The chain joins TRBV7-2 to TRBJ1-1; D unresolved. The ends were cut back, 0 bases at V and 3 bases at J, with 11 bases in the middle. This CDR3 contains 15 residues. In germline, CDR1 is SGHTA, CDR2 FQGNSA. The CDR3 here is CASSLARALHTEAFF. Written as DNA, the CDR3 is TGTGCCAGCAGCTTAGCCCGGGCCTTGCACACTGAAGCTTTCTTT. The full variable domain, its missing parts supplied by reference TRBV7-2 and TRBJ1-1, is GAGVSQSPSNKVTEKGKDVELRCDPISGHTALYWYRQSLGQGLEFLIYFQGNSAPDKSGLPSDRFSAERTGGSVSTLTIQRTQQEDSAVYLCASSLARALHTEAFFGQGTRLTVV.

The chain recombines TRBV27 with TRBJ2-7, with D possibly TRBD2 on 6 matching bases. The CDR3 consists of 15 residues. The V end was cut by 5 bases, the J end by 4 bases, with 18 bases between. Germline-derived CDR1 and CDR2 are MNHEY and SMNVEV (reference sequence). The CDR3 loop reads CASSPWGENRYEQYF. DNA of the CDR3: TGTGCCAGCAGTCCTTGGGGGGAGAACAGGTACGAGCAGTACTTC.

This clonotype was recorded a few times. The chain couples TRBV20-1 to TRBJ2-2, with 9 bases fitting TRBD2. The V segment lost 6 bases and the J segment 5 bases; nucleotides outside the gene matches: 13. Per the germline V gene, CDR1 is DFQATT and CDR2 is SNEGSKA (reference sequence). The CDR3 is made up of 16 amino acids. For the CDR3, the DNA is TGCAGTGCCCCGAAAGCGGGGGGAAAGGGTACCGGGGAGCTGTTTTTT. Protein product: CSAPKAGGKGTGELFF.

The V call is TRBV29-1, the J call TRBJ2-5, with D possibly TRBD2 on 5 matching bases. V was cut by 8 bases and J by 4 bases, with 17 bases left in between. Germline lookup yields CDR1 SQVTM and CDR2 ANQGSEA. This CDR3 contains 13 residues. The CDR3 protein is CSILGSSRETQYF. The CDR3 nucleotides read TGCAGCATACTAGGGAGCAGCCGAGAGACCCAGTACTTC.

The genes are TRBV6-1 and TRBJ1-5; 8 positions match TRBD1. J lost 6 bases, V lost 3 bases, and 4 bases had no gene match. The CDR3 has 14 residues. Germline loops: CDR1 MNHNS, CDR2 SASEGT. CDR3 sequence: CASSEQGAGQPQHF. The CDR3, as DNA: TGTGCCAGCAGTGAGCAGGGGGCCGGTCAGCCCCAGCATTTT.

This clonotype was detected only a few times. CDR3 loop: CASSEGQRTEAFF. CDR3 sequence (DNA): TGCGCCAGCAGCGAGGGGCAGCGCACTGAAGCTTTCTTT. The chain couples TRBV5-1 to TRBJ1-1; a weak D match, TRBD1 (5 bases). Germline assignment: CDR1 SGHRS and CDR2 YFSETQ. The CDR3 contains 13 residues. V was pared by 4 bases and J by 4 bases, with 11 bases between.

The chain is built from TRBV5-1 and TRBJ2-4, with TRBD2 matching over 9 bases. The J call may be mistaken, given a closer DNA end match to TRBJ2-7. The CDR3 is 13 residues long. From germline, CDR1 is SGHRS and CDR2 YFSETQ. The CDR3 region has the DNA TGCGCCAGCAGAGCTAGCGGGAAATACGAGCAGTACTTC. It codes for CASRASGKYEQYF.